Shown below are 30 T cell receptor beta chains from a single sample sequenced in a study of blood T cell repertoires in COVID-19. Some clones are missing from TCRdb's copy, which holds only in-frame ones; the method was immunoSEQ multiplex PCR. This sample has some 300,000 clones, with 85% to 90% found just once. The sample taken for sequencing was PBMCs or T cells enriched from blood (not recorded which). Source of these receptors: a woman aged 25 to 39 who had recovered from COVID-19.

The chain joins TRBV12-5 to TRBJ2-2; D is possibly TRBD1 (6 bases). Trimming cost V 6 bases and J 11 bases, with 19 bases left between them. CDR3 size: 14 residues. Germline V gives CDR1 LGHNT, CDR2 FRNRAP. CDR3 residues: CASGPTGTVAELFF. The CDR3, as DNA: TGTGCTAGTGGCCCCACAGGGACCGTAGCCGAGCTGTTTTTT.

This chain links TRBV28 with TRBJ2-5; TRBD2 agrees at 11 bases. CDR1 and CDR2 from the germline V gene are MDHEN and SYDVKM. J gave up 1 base and V 6 bases, and 19 bases lay outside the gene matches. CDR3 length: 20 residues. CDR3 in amino acids: CASSARSGTSGVSLQETQYF. The CDR3 DNA is TGTGCCAGCAGCGCGCGATCCGGGACTAGCGGCGTTTCTCTCCAAGAGACCCAGTACTTC.

The gene calls are TRBV11-2 and TRBJ2-1; D remains ambiguous. Germline loops: CDR1 SGHAT, CDR2 FQNNGV. V was clipped by 1 base and J by 4 bases, with 5 bases between them. This CDR3 has 13 amino acids. The CDR3 nucleotides read TGTGCCAGCAGCTTAGTCCTTTACAATGAGCAGTTCTTC. This gives the protein CASSLVLYNEQFF.

The genes are TRBV24-1 and TRBJ2-5; D is undetermined. Germline assignment: CDR1 KGHDR and CDR2 SFDVKD. This CDR3 is built from 14 residues. The germline V and J ends were trimmed by 1 base and 3 bases, with 8 bases remaining between them. CDR3: CATSDFGGKETQYF. The CDR3 nucleotides read TGTGCCACCAGTGATTTCGGCGGAAAAGAGACCCAGTACTTC.

This rearrangement joins TRBV29-1 to TRBJ2-1; 11 bases map to TRBD2. Germline V gene lookup returns CDR1 SQVTM and CDR2 ANQGSEA. This CDR3 region has 12 residues. J was trimmed by 9 bases and V by 6 bases; bases with no gene match: 4. CDR3 amino acids: CSVQGLAGEQFF. DNA of the CDR3: TGCAGCGTCCAAGGACTAGCGGGTGAGCAGTTCTTC.

This clone was seen only once. V and J are TRBV12-5 and TRBJ1-1, with 7 bases lining up with TRBD1. The germline V gene has CDR1 LGHNT and CDR2 FRNRAP. The CDR3 covers 14 residues. Trimming removed 5 bases from V and 3 bases from J; junction bases left unmatched: 6. The CDR3 DNA reads TGTGCTAGTGGTAGACAGGGTCGGGACACTGAAGCTTTCTTT. Its protein is CASGRQGRDTEAFF.

The chain links TRBV7-3 to TRBJ2-1, with TRBD2 identical over 8 bases. Per the germline V gene, CDR1 is SGHTA and CDR2 is FQGTGA. The CDR3 sequence is 14 residues long. V lost 3 bases to trimming and J lost 12 bases; unmatched junction nucleotides: 10. CDR3 residues: CASSLQRTSIGQFF. CDR3 nucleotide sequence: TGTGCCAGCAGCTTGCAACGGACTAGCATTGGGCAGTTCTTC.

This chain joins TRBV30 and TRBJ2-7; D gene unclear. This CDR3 region has 14 residues. Germline loops: CDR1 GTSNPN, CDR2 SVGIG (reference sequence). Trimming shortened V by 4 bases and J by 7 bases, and 20 bases separated the two germline ends. This CDR3 reads CAWKGASFRVEQYF. CDR3 coding DNA: TGTGCCTGGAAAGGAGCCAGCTTTCGGGTGGAGCAGTACTTC.

V usage is TRBV6-5 and J usage is TRBJ2-2, with 9 nucleotides matching TRBD1. The CDR3 consists of 15 residues. J gave up 6 bases and V 6 bases, and 8 bases lay outside the gene matches. CDR1 and CDR2 from the germline V gene are MNHEY and SVGAGI. The CDR3 loop reads CASSFRDRAAGELFF. The CDR3 DNA is TGTGCCAGCAGCTTCCGGGACAGGGCCGCCGGGGAGCTGTTTTTT.

Comments on this clone: Other DNA sequences in the sample encode the same CDR3. The CDR3 DNA reads as TGTGCCAGCAGCTTAGCTAGAAGCTCCTACAATGAGCAGTTCTTC. Amino acids: CASSLARSSYNEQFF. The chain has TRBV7-9 and TRBJ2-1; D is uncertain. Looked up from germline, CDR1 is SEHNR and CDR2 is FQNEAQ (reference sequence). This CDR3 is 15 amino acids long. V lost 0 bases and J lost 0, with 6 bases in between.

The chain carries TRBV20-1 and TRBJ1-1, with D hard to call. Trimming pared 0 bases from V and 8 bases from J, leaving 7 bases between. This CDR3 is 11 amino acids long. CDR1 is DFQATT and CDR2 is SNEGSKA in the germline V gene (reference sequence). In nucleotides, the CDR3 is TGCAGTGCTAGAGAACAAACCGAAGCTTTCTTT. Protein product: CSAREQTEAFF.

The J gene is TRBJ1-6, the V gene TRBV28, with TRBD1 identical over 12 bases. The CDR3 consists of 15 residues. Looked up from germline, CDR1 is MDHEN and CDR2 is SYDVKM. V lost 8 bases, J lost 14 bases, and 13 bases stayed unmatched. The CDR3 region is CASGTPGQGALTLHF. The CDR3 DNA sequence: TGTGCCAGCGGAACGCCGGGACAGGGGGCTCTTACCCTCCACTTT. Together with reference TRBV28 and TRBJ1-6, the CDR3 gives the full variable domain: DVKVTQSSRYLVKRTGEKVFLECVQDMDHENMFWYRQDPGLGLRLIYFSYDVKMKEKGDIPEGYSVSREKKERFSLILESASTNQTSMYLCASGTPGQGALTLHFGNGTRLTVT.

The CDR3 protein is CASSTLRTGIYEQYF. The CDR3 bases are TGTGCCAGCAGCACCCTAAGGACAGGGATCTACGAGCAGTACTTC. The J gene is TRBJ2-7, the V gene TRBV5-5, with 8 bases matching TRBD1. The length of the CDR3 is 15 residues. Germline CDR1 is SGHKS and CDR2 is YYEKEE (reference sequence). V was clipped by 4 bases and J by 3 bases; unmatched bases: 9.

This sequence joins TRBV30 and TRBJ1-2; 11 nucleotides line up with TRBD1. With V trimmed by 2 bases and J by 7 bases, 6 bases remained unmatched. CDR1 and CDR2 from the germline V gene are GTSNPN and SVGIG (reference sequence). The CDR3 runs 14 residues. The CDR3 sequence is CAWSSGQGAPGYTF. CDR3 bases: TGTGCCTGGAGTTCTGGACAGGGGGCGCCTGGCTACACCTTC.

The chain is built from TRBV6-6 and TRBJ1-5; TRBD1 agrees at 9 bases. CDR3 length: 17 amino acids. Per germline, CDR1 MNHNY and CDR2 SVGAGI (reference sequence). V shed 5 bases and J 0 bases; nucleotides not matched to a gene: 8. As DNA, the CDR3 is TGTGCCAGCAGTCATCCGGGACAGGGCTATAGCAATCAGCCCCAGCATTTT. Its protein product is CASSHPGQGYSNQPQHF.

As to this clone: The DNA is left out, because the CDR3 cannot be placed on it with certainty; the CDR3 is given as TCRdb lists it. V is TRBV30 and J is TRBJ2-5; the D call of TRBD2 is as the table states it, not checked on the DNA. From its first to its last residue, the CDR3 has 10 amino acids. Per germline, CDR1 GTSNPN and CDR2 SVGIG (reference sequence). This CDR3 is CAWGTGALYF.

This chain links TRBV6-5 with TRBJ1-1, with 9 bases matching TRBD1. J lost 4 bases, V lost 4 bases, and 4 bases had no gene match. The CDR3 covers 14 residues. Germline V gene sequence: CDR1 MNHEY, CDR2 SVGAGI. CDR3 DNA sequence: TGTGCCAGCAGTTGGGACAGGGCGGTCACTGAAGCTTTCTTT. It encodes CASSWDRAVTEAFF.

The chain joins TRBV24-1 to TRBJ2-1; 16 bases are a match to TRBD2. The CDR3 is made up of 20 amino acids. Germline-derived CDR1 and CDR2 are KGHDR and SFDVKD. Trimming cost V 1 base and J 4 bases; bases outside gene matches: 9. The CDR3, as DNA: TGTGCCACCAGTGATTTAAGGCCGGGACTAGCGGGAGGGCCTTACAATGAGCAGTTCTTC. This encodes CATSDLRPGLAGGPYNEQFF.

The gene calls are TRBV6-6 and TRBJ1-1; perhaps TRBD1 as D (6 bases). V was clipped by 10 bases and J by 0 bases, with 15 bases between them. Germline V gene lookup returns CDR1 MNHNY and CDR2 SVGAGI (reference sequence). CDR3 length: 14 residues. CDR3 coding DNA: TGTGCCACCCGATCCGGGACACTGAACACTGAAGCTTTCTTT. This codes for CATRSGTLNTEAFF.

In DNA form, the CDR3 reads TGTGCCTGGAGTACAACGCCTAGGGGCTACGAGCAGTACTTC. This codes for CAWSTTPRGYEQYF. This chain joins TRBV30 and TRBJ2-7, with D maybe TRBD1 (5 bases). The CDR3 consists of 14 residues. Trimming stripped 2 bases from V and 3 bases from J, with 14 bases between. Germline V lookup: CDR1 GTSNPN, CDR2 SVGIG (reference sequence).

Only one count was recorded for this clone. This sequence joins TRBV19 and TRBJ1-2; possible D gene TRBD1, 5 bases. The V and J ends lost 3 bases and 2 bases respectively, with 16 bases between them. This CDR3 has 16 amino acids. Germline V CDR1 and CDR2: LNHDA, SQIVND (reference sequence). The CDR3 coding sequence is TGTGCCAGTAGTATTATGCGCCGGAACAGGAACTATGGCTACACCTTC. It is translated as CASSIMRRNRNYGYTF.

V and J are TRBV11-2 and TRBJ2-3, with 10 bases identical to TRBD2. Germline CDR1 reads SGHAT; CDR2 reads FQNNGV. Losses at the gene ends were 0 bases for V and 1 base for J; bases not matched to a gene: 1. The CDR3 has 16 amino acids. The CDR3: CASSLEGTSGTDTQYF. In nucleotides, the CDR3 is TGTGCCAGCAGCTTAGAGGGGACTAGCGGCACAGATACGCAGTATTTT.

This sequence joins TRBV7-2 and TRBJ1-4; D is unresolved. Trimming pared 5 bases from V and 6 bases from J, leaving 16 bases between. In germline, CDR1 is SGHTA, CDR2 FQGNSA. This CDR3 has 15 amino acids. The CDR3, as DNA: TGTGCCAGCAGCAATCCGAGGCTGGCTGATGAAAAACTGTTTTTT. Translating it yields CASSNPRLADEKLFF.

The J gene is TRBJ1-2, the V gene TRBV24-1; a weak D match, TRBD1 (5 bases). The CDR3 is 12 amino acids. Germline assignment: CDR1 KGHDR and CDR2 SFDVKD. Trimming took 9 bases from V and 7 from J, leaving 14 bases between them. CDR3: CATWGGIGGYTF. The CDR3 nucleotides read TGTGCCACCTGGGGGGGGATCGGTGGCTACACCTTC.

The J gene is TRBJ2-1, the V gene TRBV11-3, with TRBD2 identical over 13 bases. CDR1 and CDR2 from the germline V gene are SGHNT and YENEEA. V lost 4 bases, J lost 7 bases, and 4 bases stayed unmatched. This CDR3 comprises 15 residues. Written as DNA, the CDR3 is TGTGCCAGCAGCTCCGGGACTAGCGGGAAGAATGAGCAGTTCTTC. As protein: CASSSGTSGKNEQFF.

This clone was observed once. V and J are TRBV27 and TRBJ2-1; TRBD1 aligns across 12 bases. Germline V gene lookup returns CDR1 MNHEY and CDR2 SMNVEV (reference sequence). The CDR3 consists of 15 residues. After removal of 5 bases from V and 7 bases from J, the junction contained 6 bases not matched to a gene. The CDR3, as DNA: TGTGCCAGCAGTCCTGGGGGACAGGGGGCAAATGAGCAGTTCTTC. This encodes CASSPGGQGANEQFF.

The chain combines TRBV7-3 with TRBJ2-5, with TRBD1 matching over 7 bases. This CDR3 comprises 15 residues. Germline V CDR1 and CDR2: SGHTA, FQGTGA. J was trimmed by 5 bases and V by 5 bases; bases with no gene match: 11. In nucleotides, the CDR3 is TGTGCCAGCAGCGCACAGGGGTCGATAAGGGAGACCCAGTACTTC. Translation gives CASSAQGSIRETQYF. The full variable domain, in which reference TRBV7-3 and TRBJ2-5 provide the parts outside the CDR3, is GAGVSQTPSNKVTEKGKYVELRCDPISGHTALYWYRQSLGQGPEFLIYFQGTGAADDSGLPNDRFFAVRPEGSVSTLKIQRTERGDSAVYLCASSAQGSIRETQYFGPGTRLLVL.

The chain recombines TRBV29-1 with TRBJ2-1; the D gene is possibly TRBD1 (5 bases). CDR1 SQVTM and CDR2 ANQGSEA come from the germline V gene. CDR3 length equals 13 residues. V was trimmed by 5 bases and J by 9 bases, leaving 17 bases between them. The CDR3 sequence: CSVQLIGAGEQFF. The CDR3 nucleotides read TGCAGCGTTCAACTTATAGGGGCCGGTGAGCAGTTCTTC.

The V and J genes are TRBV7-9 and TRBJ1-1; possible D gene TRBD1, 5 bases. Germline V gene sequence: CDR1 SEHNR, CDR2 FQNEAQ (reference sequence). The ends were cut back, 5 bases at V and 1 base at J, with 11 bases in the middle. The CDR3 is 14 residues long. The CDR3 here is CASSSDRENTEAFF. In DNA form, the CDR3 reads TGTGCCAGCAGCAGCGACAGAGAGAACACTGAAGCTTTCTTT.

This chain links TRBV6-5 with TRBJ2-7, with D perhaps TRBD1 (5 bases). The germline gives CDR1 MNHEY, CDR2 SVGAGI. Trimming shortened V by 0 bases and J by 3 bases, and 15 bases separated the two germline ends. The CDR3 length is 16 residues. The CDR3 loop is CASSYSPTEAHYEQYF. For the CDR3, the DNA is TGTGCCAGCAGTTACTCCCCGACAGAAGCTCACTACGAGCAGTACTTC.